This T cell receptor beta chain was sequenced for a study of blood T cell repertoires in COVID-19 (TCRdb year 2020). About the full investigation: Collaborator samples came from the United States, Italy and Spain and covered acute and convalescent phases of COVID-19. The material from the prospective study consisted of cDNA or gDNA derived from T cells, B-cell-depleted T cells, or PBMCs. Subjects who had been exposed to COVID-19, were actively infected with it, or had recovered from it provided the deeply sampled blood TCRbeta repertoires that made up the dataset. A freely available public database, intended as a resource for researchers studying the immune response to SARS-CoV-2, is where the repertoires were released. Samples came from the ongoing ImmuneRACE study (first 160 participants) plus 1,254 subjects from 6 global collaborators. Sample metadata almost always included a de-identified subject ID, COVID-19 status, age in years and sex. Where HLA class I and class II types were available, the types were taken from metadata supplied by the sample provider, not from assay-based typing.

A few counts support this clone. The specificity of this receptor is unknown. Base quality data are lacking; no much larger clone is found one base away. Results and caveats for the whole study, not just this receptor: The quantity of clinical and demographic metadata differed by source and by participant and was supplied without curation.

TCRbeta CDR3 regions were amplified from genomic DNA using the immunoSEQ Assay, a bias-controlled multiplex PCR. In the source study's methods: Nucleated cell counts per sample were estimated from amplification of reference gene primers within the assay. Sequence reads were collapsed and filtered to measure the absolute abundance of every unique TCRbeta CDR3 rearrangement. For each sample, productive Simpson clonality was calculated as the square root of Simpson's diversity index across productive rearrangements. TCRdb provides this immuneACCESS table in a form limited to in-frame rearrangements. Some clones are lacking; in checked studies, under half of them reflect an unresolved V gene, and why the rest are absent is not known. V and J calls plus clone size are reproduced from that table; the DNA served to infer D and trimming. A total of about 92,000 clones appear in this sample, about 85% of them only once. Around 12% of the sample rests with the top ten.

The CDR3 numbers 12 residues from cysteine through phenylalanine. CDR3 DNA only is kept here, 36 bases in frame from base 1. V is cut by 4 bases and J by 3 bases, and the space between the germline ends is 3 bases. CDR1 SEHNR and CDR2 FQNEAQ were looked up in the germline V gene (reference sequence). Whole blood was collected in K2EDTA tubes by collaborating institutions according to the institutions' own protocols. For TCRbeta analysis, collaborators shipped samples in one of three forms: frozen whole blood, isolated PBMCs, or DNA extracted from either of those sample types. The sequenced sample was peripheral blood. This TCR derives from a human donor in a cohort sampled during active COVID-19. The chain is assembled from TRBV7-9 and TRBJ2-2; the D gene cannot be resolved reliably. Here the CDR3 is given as CASSSYTGELFF. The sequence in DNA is TGTGCCAGCAGCTCTTACACCGGGGAGCTGTTTTTT.